This TCR beta chain was profiled in a study of technical replicates of blood from a handful of donors. This table comes from immunoSEQ multiplex PCR, and its TCRdb copy is limited to in-frame clones, with some not included. The data show about 70,000 clones, roughly 96% seen once. The CDR3 is made up of 14 amino acids. V was shortened by 8 bases and J by 3 bases, with 14 bases between the two germline ends. CDR1 SGHRS and CDR2 YFSETQ come from the germline V gene. Sequencing used T cells isolated from PBMCs. This chain links TRBV5-1 with TRBJ2-2; a possible D gene is TRBD1 (6 bases). This clonotype was obtained from a human donor in good health. This CDR3 is CASGPPGDTGELFF. In DNA form, the CDR3 reads TGCGCCAGTGGGCCCCCAGGGGACACCGGGGAGCTGTTTTTT.